This TCR beta chain is drawn from a study of cytotoxic CD8 clonotypes in ibrutinib-treated CLL. The study, taken as a whole, reports: A rise in clonality was seen at ibrutinib response, and a fall back toward baseline was seen at progression.

V was pared by 4 bases and J by 0 bases, with 2 bases of the junction left unmatched. Per the germline V gene, CDR1 is SGHAT and CDR2 is FQNNGV. The CDR3 is 15 amino acids. Worth noting for this clone: What it binds is unknown.

Sequenced by immunoSEQ multiplex PCR; TCRdb stores in-frame clones only, minus some. The repertoire holds about 15,000 clones, with around 61% as singletons. This clonotype was obtained from a human donor with chronic lymphocytic leukemia. Specimen: PBMCs, collected before ibrutinib treatment. The gene calls are TRBV11-2 and TRBJ2-7; 11 bases are a match to TRBD2. DNA of the CDR3: TGTGCCAGCAGCTCCACTAGCGGGAGCTCCTACGAGCAGTACTTC. Encoded protein: CASSSTSGSSYEQYF.